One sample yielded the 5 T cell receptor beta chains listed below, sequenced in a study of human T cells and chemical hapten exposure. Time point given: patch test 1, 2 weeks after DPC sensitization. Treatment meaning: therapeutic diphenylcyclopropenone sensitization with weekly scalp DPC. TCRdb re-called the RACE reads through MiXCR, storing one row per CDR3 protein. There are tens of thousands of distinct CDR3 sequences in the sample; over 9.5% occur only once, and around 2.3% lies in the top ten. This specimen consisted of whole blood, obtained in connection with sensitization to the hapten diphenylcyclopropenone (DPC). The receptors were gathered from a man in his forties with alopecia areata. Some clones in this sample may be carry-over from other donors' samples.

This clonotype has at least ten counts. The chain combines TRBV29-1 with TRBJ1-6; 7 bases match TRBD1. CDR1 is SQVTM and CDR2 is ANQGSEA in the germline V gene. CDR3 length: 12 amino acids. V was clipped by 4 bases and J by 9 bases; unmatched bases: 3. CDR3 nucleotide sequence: TGCAGCGTTGGACAGGGAAGTTCACCCCTCCACTTT. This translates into CSVGQGSSPLHF.

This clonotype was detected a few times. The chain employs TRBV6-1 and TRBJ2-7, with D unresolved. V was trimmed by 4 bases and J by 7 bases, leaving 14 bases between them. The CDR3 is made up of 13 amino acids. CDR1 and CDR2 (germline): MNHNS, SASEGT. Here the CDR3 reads CASSADGFYEQYV. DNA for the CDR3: TGTGCCAGCAGTGCGGACGGATTTTATGAGCAGTACGTC.

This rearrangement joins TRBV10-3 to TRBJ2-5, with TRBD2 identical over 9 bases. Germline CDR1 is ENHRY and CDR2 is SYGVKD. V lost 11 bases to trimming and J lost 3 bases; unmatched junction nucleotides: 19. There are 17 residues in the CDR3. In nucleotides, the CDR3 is TGTGCCTCCCAGGGCACCACTCTGGCTAGCGGGAAAGAGACCCAGTACTTC. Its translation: CASQGTTLASGKETQYF.

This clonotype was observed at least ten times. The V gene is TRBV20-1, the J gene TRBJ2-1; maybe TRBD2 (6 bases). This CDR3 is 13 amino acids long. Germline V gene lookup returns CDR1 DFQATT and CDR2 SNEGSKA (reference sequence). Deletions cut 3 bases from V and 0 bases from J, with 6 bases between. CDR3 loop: CSASGSSYNEQFF. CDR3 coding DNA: TGCAGTGCTAGCGGGAGCTCCTACAATGAGCAGTTCTTC.

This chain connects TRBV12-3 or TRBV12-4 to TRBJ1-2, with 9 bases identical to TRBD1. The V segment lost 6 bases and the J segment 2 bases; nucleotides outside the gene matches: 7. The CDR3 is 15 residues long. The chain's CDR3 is CASRPHGQGNYGYTF. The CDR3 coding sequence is TGTGCCAGCAGACCACATGGACAGGGGAACTATGGCTACACCTTC.